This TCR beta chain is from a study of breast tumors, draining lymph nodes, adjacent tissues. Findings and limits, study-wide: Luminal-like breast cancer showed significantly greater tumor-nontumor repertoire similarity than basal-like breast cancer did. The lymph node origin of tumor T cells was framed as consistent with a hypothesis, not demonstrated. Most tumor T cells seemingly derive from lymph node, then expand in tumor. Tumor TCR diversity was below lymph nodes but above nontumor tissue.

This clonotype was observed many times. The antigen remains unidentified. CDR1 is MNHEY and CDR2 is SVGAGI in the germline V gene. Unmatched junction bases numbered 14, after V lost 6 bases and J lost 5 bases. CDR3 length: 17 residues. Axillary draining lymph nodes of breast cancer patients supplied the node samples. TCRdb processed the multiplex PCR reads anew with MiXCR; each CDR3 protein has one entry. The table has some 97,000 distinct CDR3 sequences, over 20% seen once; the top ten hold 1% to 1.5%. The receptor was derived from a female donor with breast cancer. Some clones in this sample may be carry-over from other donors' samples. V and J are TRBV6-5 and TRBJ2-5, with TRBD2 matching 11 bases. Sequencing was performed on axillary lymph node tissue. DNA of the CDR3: TGTGCCAGCAGAATAAGGGTAGCGGGGGGGTCCGGGGAGACCCAGTACTTC. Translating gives CASRIRVAGGSGETQYF.